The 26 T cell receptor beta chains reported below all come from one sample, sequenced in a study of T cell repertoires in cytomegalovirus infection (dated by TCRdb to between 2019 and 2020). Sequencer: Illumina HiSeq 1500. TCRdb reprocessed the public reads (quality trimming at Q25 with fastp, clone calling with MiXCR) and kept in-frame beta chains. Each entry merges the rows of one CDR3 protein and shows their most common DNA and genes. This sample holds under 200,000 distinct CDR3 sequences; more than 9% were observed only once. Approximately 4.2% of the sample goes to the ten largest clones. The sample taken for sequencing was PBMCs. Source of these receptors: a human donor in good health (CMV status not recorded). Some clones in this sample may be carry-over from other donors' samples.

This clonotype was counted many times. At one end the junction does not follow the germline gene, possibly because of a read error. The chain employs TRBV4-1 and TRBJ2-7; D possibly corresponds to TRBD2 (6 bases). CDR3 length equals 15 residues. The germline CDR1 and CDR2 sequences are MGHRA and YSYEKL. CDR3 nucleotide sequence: TGCGCCAGCAGACAAGTAGGTGCGCGGGGCTACGAGCAGTACTTC. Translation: CASRQVGARGYEQYF.

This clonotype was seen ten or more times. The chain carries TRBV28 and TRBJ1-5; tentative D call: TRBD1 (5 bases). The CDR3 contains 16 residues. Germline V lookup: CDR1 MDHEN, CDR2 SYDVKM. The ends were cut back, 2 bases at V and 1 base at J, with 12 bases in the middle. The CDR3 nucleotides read TGTGCCAGCAGTTTAATTCCCAGGGAAAGCAATCAGCCCCAGCATTTT. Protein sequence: CASSLIPRESNQPQHF.

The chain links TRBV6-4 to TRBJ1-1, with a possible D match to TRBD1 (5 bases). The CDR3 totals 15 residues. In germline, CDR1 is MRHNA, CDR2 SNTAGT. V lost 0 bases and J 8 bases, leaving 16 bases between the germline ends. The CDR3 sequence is CASSDSMDTPREAFF. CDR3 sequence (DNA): TGTGCCAGCAGTGACTCGATGGACACGCCGAGGGAAGCTTTCTTT.

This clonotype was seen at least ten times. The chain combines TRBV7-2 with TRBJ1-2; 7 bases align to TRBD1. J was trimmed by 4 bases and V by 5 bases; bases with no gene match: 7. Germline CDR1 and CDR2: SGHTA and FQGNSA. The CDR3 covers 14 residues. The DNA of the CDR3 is TGTGCCAGCAGCCCAATCAGGGACAGCTATGGCTACACCTTC. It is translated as CASSPIRDSYGYTF.

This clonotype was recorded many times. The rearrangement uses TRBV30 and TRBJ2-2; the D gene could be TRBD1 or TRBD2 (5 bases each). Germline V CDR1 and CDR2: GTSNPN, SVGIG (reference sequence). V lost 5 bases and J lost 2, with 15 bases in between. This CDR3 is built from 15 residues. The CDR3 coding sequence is TGTGCCTGGGACTTCCGAGGGGTAAACACCGGGGAGCTGTTTTTT. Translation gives CAWDFRGVNTGELFF.

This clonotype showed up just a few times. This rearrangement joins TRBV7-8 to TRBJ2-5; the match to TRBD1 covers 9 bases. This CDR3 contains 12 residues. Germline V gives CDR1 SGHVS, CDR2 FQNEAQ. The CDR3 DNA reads TGTGCAGTACAGGGGGCTCGGGAGACCCAGTACTTC. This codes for CAVQGARETQYF.

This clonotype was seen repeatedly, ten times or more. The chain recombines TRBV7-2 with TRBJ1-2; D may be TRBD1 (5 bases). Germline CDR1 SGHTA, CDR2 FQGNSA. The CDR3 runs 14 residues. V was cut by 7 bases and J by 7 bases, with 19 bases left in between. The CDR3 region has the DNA TGTGCCAGCACCAGGGAGAGCTCCTATTCTGGCTACACCTTC. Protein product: CASTRESSYSGYTF.

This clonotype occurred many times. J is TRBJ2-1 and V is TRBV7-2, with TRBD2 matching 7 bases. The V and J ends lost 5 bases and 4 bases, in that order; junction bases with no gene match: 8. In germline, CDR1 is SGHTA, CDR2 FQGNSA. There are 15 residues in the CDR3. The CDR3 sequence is CASSPEAGEYNEQFF. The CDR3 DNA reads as TGTGCCAGCAGCCCCGAGGCGGGGGAGTACAATGAGCAGTTCTTC.

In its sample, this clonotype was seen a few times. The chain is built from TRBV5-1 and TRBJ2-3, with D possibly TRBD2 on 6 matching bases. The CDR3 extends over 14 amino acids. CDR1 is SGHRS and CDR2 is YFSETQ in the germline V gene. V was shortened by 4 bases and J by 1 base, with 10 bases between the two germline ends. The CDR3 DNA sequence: TGCGCCAGCAGCCCCGCGGGGCGCACAGATACGCAGTATTTT. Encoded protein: CASSPAGRTDTQYF.

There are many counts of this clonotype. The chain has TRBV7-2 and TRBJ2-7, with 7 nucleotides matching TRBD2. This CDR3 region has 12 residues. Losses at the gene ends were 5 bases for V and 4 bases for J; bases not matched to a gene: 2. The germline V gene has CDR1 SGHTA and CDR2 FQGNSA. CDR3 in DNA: TGTGCCAGCAGCCCTAGCGGTTACGAGCAGTACTTC. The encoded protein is CASSPSGYEQYF. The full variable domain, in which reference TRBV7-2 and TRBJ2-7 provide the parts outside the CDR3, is GAGVSQSPSNKVTEKGKDVELRCDPISGHTALYWYRQSLGQGLEFLIYFQGNSAPDKSGLPSDRFSAERTGGSVSTLTIQRTQQEDSAVYLCASSPSGYEQYFGPGTRLTVT.

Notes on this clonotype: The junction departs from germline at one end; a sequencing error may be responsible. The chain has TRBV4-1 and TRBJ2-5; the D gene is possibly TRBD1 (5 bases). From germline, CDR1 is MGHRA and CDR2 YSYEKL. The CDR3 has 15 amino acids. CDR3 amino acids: CASSQEAGFGETQYF. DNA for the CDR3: TGTGCCAGCAGCCAAGAAGCAGGGTTTGGAGAGACCCAGTACTTC.

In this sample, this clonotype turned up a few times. The CDR3 here is CASNDQPQHF. In DNA, the CDR3 is TGTGCCAGCAACGATCAGCCCCAGCATTTT. This chain links TRBV6-2 or TRBV6-3 with TRBJ1-5; the D is unclear. This CDR3 is 10 amino acids long. Trimming shortened V by 7 bases and J by 5 bases, and 3 bases separated the two germline ends. Germline assignment: CDR1 MNHEY and CDR2 SVGEGT.

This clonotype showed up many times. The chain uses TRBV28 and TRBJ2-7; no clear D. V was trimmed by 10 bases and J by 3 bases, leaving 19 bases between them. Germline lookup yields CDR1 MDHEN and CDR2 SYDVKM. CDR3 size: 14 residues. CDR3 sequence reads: CATTRPITFYEQYF. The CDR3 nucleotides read TGTGCCACAACAAGACCCATAACCTTCTACGAGCAGTACTTC. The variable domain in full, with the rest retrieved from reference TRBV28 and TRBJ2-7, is DVKVTQSSRYLVKRTGEKVFLECVQDMDHENMFWYRQDPGLGLRLIYFSYDVKMKEKGDIPEGYSVSREKKERFSLILESASTNQTSMYLCATTRPITFYEQYFGPGTRLTVT.

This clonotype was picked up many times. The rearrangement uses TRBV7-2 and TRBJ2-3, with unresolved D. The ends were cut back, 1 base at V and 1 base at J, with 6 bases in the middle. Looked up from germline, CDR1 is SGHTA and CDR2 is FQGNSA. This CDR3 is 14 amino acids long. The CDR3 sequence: CASSLVSGTDTQYF. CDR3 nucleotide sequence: TGTGCCAGCAGCTTAGTTTCTGGCACAGATACGCAGTATTTT.

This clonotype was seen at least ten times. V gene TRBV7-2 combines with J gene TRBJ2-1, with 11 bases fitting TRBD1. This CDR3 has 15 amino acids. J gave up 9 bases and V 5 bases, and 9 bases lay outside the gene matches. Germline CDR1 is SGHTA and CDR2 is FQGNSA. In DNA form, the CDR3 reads TGTGCCAGCAGCCGACCCGGACAGGGGGCGAGTGAGCAGTTCTTC. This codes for CASSRPGQGASEQFF.

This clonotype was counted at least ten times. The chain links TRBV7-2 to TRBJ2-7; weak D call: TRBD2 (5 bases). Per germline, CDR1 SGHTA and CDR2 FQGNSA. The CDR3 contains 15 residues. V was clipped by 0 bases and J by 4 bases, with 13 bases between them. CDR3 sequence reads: CASSLASGLAYEQYF. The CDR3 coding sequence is TGTGCCAGCAGCTTAGCCTCGGGGTTGGCATACGAGCAGTACTTC.

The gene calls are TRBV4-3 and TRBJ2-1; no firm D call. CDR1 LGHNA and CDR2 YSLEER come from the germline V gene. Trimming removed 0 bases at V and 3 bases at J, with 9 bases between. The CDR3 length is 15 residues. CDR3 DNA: TGCGCCAGCAGCCAAGACACAGTATACTACAATGAGCAGTTCTTC. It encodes CASSQDTVYYNEQFF.

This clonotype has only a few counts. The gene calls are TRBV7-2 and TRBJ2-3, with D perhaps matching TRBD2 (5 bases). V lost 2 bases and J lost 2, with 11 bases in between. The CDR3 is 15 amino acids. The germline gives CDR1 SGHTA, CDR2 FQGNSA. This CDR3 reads CASSLSASPTDTQYF. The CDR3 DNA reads TGTGCCAGCAGCTTAAGTGCTAGCCCCACAGATACGCAGTATTTT.

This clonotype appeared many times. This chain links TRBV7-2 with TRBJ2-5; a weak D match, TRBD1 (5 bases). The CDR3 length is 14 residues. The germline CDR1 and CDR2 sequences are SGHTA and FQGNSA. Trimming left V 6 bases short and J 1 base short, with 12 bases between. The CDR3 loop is CASRTRQTQETQYF. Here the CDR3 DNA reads TGTGCCAGCAGAACCCGACAGACCCAAGAGACCCAGTACTTC.

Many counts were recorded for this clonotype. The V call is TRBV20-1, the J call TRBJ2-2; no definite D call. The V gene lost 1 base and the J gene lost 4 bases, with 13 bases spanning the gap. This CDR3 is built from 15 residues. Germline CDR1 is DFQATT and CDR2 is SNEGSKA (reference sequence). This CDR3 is CSARVWASSTGELFF. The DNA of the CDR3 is TGCAGTGCTAGAGTCTGGGCCTCCTCCACCGGGGAGCTGTTTTTT.

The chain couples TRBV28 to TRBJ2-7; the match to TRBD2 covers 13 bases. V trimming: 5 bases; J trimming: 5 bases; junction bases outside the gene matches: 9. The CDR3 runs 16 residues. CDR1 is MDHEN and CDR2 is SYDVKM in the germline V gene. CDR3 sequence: CASSGPTSGRRDEQYF. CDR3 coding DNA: TGTGCCAGCAGTGGACCGACTAGCGGGAGGCGGGACGAGCAGTACTTC. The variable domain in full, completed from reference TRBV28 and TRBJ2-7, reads DVKVTQSSRYLVKRTGEKVFLECVQDMDHENMFWYRQDPGLGLRLIYFSYDVKMKEKGDIPEGYSVSREKKERFSLILESASTNQTSMYLCASSGPTSGRRDEQYFGPGTRLTVT.

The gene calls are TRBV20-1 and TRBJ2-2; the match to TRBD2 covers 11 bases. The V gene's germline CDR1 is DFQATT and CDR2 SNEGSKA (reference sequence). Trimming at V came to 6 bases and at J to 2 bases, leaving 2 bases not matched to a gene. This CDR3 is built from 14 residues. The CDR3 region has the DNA TGCAGTGCGCGACTAGCGGGAAACACCGGGGAGCTGTTTTTT. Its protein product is CSARLAGNTGELFF.

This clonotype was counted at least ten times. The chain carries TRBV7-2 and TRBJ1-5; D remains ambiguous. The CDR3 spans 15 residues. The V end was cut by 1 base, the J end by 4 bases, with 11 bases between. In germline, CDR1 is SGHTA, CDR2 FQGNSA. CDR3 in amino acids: CASSLVAGQNQPQHF. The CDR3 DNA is TGTGCCAGCAGCTTAGTGGCCGGGCAGAATCAGCCCCAGCATTTT.

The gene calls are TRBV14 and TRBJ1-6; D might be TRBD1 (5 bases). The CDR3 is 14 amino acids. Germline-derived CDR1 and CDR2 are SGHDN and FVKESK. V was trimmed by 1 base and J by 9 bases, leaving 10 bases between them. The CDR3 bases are TGTGCCAGCAGCCAAGTCTTGGGGACTTCACCCCTCCACTTT. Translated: CASSQVLGTSPLHF.

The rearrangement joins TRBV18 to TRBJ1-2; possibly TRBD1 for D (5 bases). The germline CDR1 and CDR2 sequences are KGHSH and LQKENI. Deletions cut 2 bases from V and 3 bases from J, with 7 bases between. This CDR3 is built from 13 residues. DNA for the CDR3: TGTGCCAGCTCACCAGGGGCAGACTATGGCTACACCTTC. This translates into CASSPGADYGYTF. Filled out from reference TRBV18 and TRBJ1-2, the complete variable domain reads NAGVMQNPRHLVRRRGQEARLRCSPMKGHSHVYWYRQLPEEGLKFMVYLQKENIIDESGMPKERFSAEFPKEGPSILRIQQVVRGDSAAYFCASSPGADYGYTFGSGTRLTVV.

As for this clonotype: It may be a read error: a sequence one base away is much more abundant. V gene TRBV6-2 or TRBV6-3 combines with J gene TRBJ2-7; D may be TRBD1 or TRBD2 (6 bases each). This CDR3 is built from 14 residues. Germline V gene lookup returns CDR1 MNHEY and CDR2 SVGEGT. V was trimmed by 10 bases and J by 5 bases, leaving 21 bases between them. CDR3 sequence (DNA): TGTGCCAACAGGGTTGCGGGGAGCGGTGACGAGCAGTACTTC. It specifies CANRVAGSGDEQYF.